The 8 T cell receptor beta chains below all came from one sample that was sequenced in a study of metastatic and nonmetastatic thyroid tumors. Patients had received no treatment of any kind before thyroid surgery. Using MiXCR, TCRdb reanalyzed the PCR reads. Of around 9,000 clones listed, about a quarter were seen once; the top ten hold 13%. Sequenced material: adjacent normal tissue. All receptors come from a female donor with papillary thyroid cancer or a benign thyroid nodule (not recorded which). Some clones in this sample may be carry-over from other donors' samples.

The rearrangement uses TRBV20-1 and TRBJ2-7, with 8 bases matching TRBD2. Germline CDR1 is DFQATT and CDR2 is SNEGSKA (reference sequence). The CDR3 extends over 15 amino acids. Trimming took 5 bases from V and 4 from J; bases not matched to a gene: 13. For the CDR3, the DNA is TGCAGTGCTCCCAGTTGGGGTAGCGGGAAATACGAGCAGTACTTC. Encoded protein: CSAPSWGSGKYEQYF.

This clone was seen more than once but under ten times. A read error may produce the germline difference seen at one junction end. In the same sample, other DNA sequences code for this CDR3. The genes are TRBV19 and TRBJ1-2, with 10 bases aligning to TRBD1. Germline lookup yields CDR1 LNHDA and CDR2 SQIVND (reference sequence). The CDR3 consists of 13 residues. The CDR3 DNA follows: TGTGCCAGTAGTATAGAGGACAGGGGGAGCTACACCTTT. Amino acid sequence: CASSIEDRGSYTF.

In its sample, this clone was seen many times. V is TRBV3-1 and J is TRBJ2-5; 10 nucleotides agree with TRBD2. This CDR3 has 15 amino acids. With V trimmed by 6 bases and J by 5 bases, 9 bases remained unmatched. CDR1 is LGHDT and CDR2 is YNNKEL in the germline V gene (reference sequence). CDR3 bases: TGTGCCAGCAGGCGTAGCGGGAGGATAGGGGAGACCCAGTACTTC. It specifies CASRRSGRIGETQYF.

In its sample, this clone was seen many times. The sample has other DNA sequences that encode this CDR3 too. The V gene is TRBV20-1, the J gene TRBJ2-5; D is unresolved. V lost 6 bases, J lost 6 bases, and 14 bases lay in between. This CDR3 contains 12 residues. Germline V gene data show CDR1 as DFQATT and CDR2 as SNEGSKA (reference sequence). CDR3 nucleotide sequence: TGCAGTGCACCCCCTAGTGGGCAGACCCAGTACTTC. Translation: CSAPPSGQTQYF.

Notes on this clone: This CDR3 fails to terminate in the conserved phenylalanine or tryptophan, so it likely reflects a read error. CDR3 in amino acids: CVSSQDAQGSYGYTL. CDR3 DNA: TGTGTCAGCAGCCAAGACGCCCAGGGGAGCTATGGCTACACCCTC. This chain connects TRBV3-1 to TRBJ1-2, with D possibly matching TRBD1 (6 bases). The length of the CDR3 is 15 residues. CDR1 and CDR2 (germline): LGHDT, YNNKEL (reference sequence).

In its sample, this clone ranks as medium-sized (0.01 to 0.1%). The rearrangement uses TRBV4-1 and TRBJ2-3; D gene uncertain. The germline V and J ends were trimmed by 8 bases and 3 bases, with 15 bases remaining between them. The CDR3 contains 14 residues. In germline, CDR1 is MGHRA, CDR2 YSYEKL. The CDR3 DNA is TGCGCCAGCGCCTCTGCGGATAGAACAGATACGCAGTATTTT. Protein product: CASASADRTDTQYF.

The rearrangement uses TRBV20-1 and TRBJ2-1, with unresolved D. Germline V gene data show CDR1 as DFQATT and CDR2 as SNEGSKA (reference sequence). This CDR3 is built from 14 residues. The V end lost 5 bases, the J end lost 8 bases, and 19 bases lay between the germline ends. Written as DNA, the CDR3 is TGCAGTGCTCCCCGACCTCGGCCCCCGGATGAGCAGTTCTTC. It yields the protein CSAPRPRPPDEQFF.

This clone is medium-sized in the sample. Distinct nucleotide sequences in the sample also encode this CDR3. The V call is TRBV12-3 or TRBV12-4, the J call TRBJ1-5; tentatively, D is TRBD1 (5 bases). There are 15 residues in the CDR3. The V and J ends lost 4 bases and 1 base respectively, with 11 bases between them. The CDR3 is CASSSGEGSNQPQHF. The CDR3 DNA is TGTGCCAGCAGTTCAGGTGAGGGGAGCAATCAGCCCCAGCATTTT.